This TCR beta chain was identified in a study of regulatory T cells in long-lasting Graves disease. This clonotype was seen at least ten times. Construction of the TCR beta libraries employed iRepertoire HTBI primers in conjunction with Arm-PCR of CDR3 regions. TCRdb reprocessed the multiplex PCR reads via MiXCR and lists one record per CDR3 protein. Of a few hundred thousand distinct CDR3 sequences detected, around a fifth appear once; the ten largest clones hold around 13%. Specified time point: persistent/refractory GD, antithyroid drugs over 5 years with positive TRAb. The TCR library was made from RNA extracted from PBMCs. The sample here was peripheral blood mononuclear cells (PBMCs), taken when the disease was refractory, from a patient treated with antithyroid drugs. This receptor was obtained from a female donor with Graves disease.

Here the CDR3 reads CASSLRTLSNEQYF. The CDR3 nucleotides are TGTGCCAGCAGCCTCCGGACCCTCAGTAACGAGCAGTACTTC. This chain uses TRBV11-2 with TRBJ2-7; D is unclear. Trimming took off 5 bases at V and 5 bases at J, with 16 bases between the two ends. CDR1 is SGHAT and CDR2 is FQNNGV in the germline V gene. This CDR3 has 14 amino acids.